This T cell receptor beta chain was captured by sequencing in a study of cytomegalovirus exposure and HLA in healthy donors. As regards this clone: Its antigen is currently unknown.

In the PCR, 60 Vbeta and 13 Jbeta primers were used. Clones were read by immunoSEQ multiplex PCR, and TCRdb kept only the in-frame ones, dropping some. The sample carries about 170,000 clones, roughly four fifths recorded once. The CDR3 is made up of 15 amino acids. Germline V CDR1 and CDR2: SEHNR, FQNEAQ (reference sequence). The ends lost 5 bases at V and 5 bases at J; junction bases unmatched: 9. Study-wide findings and caveats: Most TCR sequences were uncommon, yet certain public TCRs appeared in many donors. There were some V segments, including TRBV6-2 and TRBV6-3, excluded as indistinguishable.

The sequence came from a female donor in good health and CMV-seronegative. Sequencing was performed on PBMCs. The genes are TRBV7-9 and TRBJ2-5; 9 bases are a match to TRBD1. CDR3 sequence reads: CASSPTGTGFETQYF. CDR3 DNA: TGTGCCAGCAGCCCTACAGGGACAGGGTTTGAGACCCAGTACTTC.